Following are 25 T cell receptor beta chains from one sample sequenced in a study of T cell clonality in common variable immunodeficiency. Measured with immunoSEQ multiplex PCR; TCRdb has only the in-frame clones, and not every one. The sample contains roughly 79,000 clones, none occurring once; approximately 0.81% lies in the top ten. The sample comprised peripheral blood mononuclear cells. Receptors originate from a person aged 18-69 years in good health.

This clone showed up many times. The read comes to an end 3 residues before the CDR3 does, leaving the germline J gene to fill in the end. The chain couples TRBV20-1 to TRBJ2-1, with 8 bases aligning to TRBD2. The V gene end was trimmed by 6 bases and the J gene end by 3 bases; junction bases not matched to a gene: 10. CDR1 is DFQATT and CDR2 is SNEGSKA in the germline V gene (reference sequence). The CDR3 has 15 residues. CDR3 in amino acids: CSAHALAALYNEQFF. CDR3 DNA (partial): TGCAGTGCCCATGCACTAGCGGCCCTCTACAATGAG.

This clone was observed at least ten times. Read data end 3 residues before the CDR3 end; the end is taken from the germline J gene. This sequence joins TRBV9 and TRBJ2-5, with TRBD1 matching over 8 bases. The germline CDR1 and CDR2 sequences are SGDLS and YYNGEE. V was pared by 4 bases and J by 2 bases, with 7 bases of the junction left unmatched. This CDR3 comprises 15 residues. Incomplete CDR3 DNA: TGTGCCAGCAGCTCTGTAGGACAGGGACAAGAGACC. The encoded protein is CASSSVGQGQET. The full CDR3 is CASSSVGQGQETQYF.

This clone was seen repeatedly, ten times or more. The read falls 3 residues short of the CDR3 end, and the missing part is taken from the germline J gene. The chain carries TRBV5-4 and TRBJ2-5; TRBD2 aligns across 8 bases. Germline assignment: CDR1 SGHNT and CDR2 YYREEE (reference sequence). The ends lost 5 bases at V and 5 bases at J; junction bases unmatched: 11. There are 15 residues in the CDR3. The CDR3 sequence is CASSPQAGVQETQYF. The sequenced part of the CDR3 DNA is TGTGCCAGCAGTCCTCAAGCGGGAGTTCAGGAGACC.

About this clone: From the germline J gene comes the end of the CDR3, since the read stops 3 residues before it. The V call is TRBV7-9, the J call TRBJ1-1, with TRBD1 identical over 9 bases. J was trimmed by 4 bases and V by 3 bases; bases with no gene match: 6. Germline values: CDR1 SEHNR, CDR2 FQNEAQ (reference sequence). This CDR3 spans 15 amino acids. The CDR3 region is CASSLGGQGSTEAFF. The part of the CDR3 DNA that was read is TGTGCCAGCAGCTTGGGGGGACAGGGCAGCACTGAA. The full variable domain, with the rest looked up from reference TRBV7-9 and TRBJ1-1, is DTGVSQNPRHKITKRGQNVTFRCDPISEHNRLYWYRQTLGQGPEFLTYFQNEAQLEKSRLLSDRFSAERPKGSFSTLEIQRTEQGDSAMYLCASSLGGQGSTEAFFGQGTRLTVV.

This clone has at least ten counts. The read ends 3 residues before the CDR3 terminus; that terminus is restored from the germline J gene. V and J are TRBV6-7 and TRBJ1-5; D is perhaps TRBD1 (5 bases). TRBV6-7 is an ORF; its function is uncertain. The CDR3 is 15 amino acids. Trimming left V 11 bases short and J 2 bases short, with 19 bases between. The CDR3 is CAPGTEGLRNQPQHF. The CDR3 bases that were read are TGTGCCCCAGGTACGGAGGGGTTACGCAATCAGCCC.

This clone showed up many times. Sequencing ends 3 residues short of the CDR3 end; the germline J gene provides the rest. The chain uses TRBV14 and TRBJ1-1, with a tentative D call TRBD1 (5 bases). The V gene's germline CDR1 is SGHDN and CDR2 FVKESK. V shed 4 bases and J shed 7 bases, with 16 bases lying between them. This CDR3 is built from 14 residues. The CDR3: CASSLRGEVVEAFF. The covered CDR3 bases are TGTGCCAGCAGCCTAAGAGGGGAAGTTGTTGAA.

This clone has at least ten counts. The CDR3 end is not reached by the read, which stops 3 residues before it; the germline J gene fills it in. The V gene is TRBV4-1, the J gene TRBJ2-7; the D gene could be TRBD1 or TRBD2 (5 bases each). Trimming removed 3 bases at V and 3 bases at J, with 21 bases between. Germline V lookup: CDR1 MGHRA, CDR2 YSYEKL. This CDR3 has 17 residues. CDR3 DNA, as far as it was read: TGCGCCAGCAGCCATCCAAAGAGGGGAGAGACCAACTACGAG. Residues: CASSHPKRGETNYE. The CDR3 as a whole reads CASSHPKRGETNYEQYF.

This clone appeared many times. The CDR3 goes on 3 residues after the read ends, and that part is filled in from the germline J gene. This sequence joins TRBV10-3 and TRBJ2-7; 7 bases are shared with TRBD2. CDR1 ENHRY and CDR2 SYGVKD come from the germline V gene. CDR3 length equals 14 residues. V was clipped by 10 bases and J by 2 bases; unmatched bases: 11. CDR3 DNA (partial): TGTGCCACCAAGAGCGGGATCCAAACCTACGAG. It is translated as CATKSGIQTYE. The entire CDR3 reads CATKSGIQTYEQYF.

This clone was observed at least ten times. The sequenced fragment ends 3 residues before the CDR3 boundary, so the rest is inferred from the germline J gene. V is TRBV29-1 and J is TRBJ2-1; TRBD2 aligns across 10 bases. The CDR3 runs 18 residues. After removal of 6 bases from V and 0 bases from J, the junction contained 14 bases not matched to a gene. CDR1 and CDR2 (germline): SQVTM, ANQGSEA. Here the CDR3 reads CSVSAGTSATSSYNEQFF. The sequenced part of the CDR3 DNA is TGCAGCGTCTCTGCCGGGACTAGCGCGACGAGCTCCTACAATGAG.

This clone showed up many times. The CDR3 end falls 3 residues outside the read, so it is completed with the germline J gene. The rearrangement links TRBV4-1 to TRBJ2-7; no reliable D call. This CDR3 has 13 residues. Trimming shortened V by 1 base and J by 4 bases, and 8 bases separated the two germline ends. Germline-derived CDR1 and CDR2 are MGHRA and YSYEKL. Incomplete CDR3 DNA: TGCGCCAGCAGCCAAGGGGCGCGATACGAG. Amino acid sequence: CASSQGARYE. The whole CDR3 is CASSQGARYEQYF.

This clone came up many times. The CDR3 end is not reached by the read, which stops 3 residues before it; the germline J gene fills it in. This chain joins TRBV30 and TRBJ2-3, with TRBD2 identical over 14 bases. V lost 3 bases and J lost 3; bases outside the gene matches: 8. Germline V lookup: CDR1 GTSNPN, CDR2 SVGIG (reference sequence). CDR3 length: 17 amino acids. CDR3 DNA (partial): TGTGCCTGGAGGGTGGGACTAGCGGGAGCCCCGACAGATACG. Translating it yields CAWRVGLAGAPTDT. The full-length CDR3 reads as CAWRVGLAGAPTDTQYF.

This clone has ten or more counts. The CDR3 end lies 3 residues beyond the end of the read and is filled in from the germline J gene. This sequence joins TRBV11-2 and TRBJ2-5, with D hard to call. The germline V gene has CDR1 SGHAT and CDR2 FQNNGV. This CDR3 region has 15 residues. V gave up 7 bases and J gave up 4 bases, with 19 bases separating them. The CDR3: CASTLRASKGETQYF. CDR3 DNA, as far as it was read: TGTGCCAGCACCCTTAGGGCCAGCAAGGGAGAGACC.

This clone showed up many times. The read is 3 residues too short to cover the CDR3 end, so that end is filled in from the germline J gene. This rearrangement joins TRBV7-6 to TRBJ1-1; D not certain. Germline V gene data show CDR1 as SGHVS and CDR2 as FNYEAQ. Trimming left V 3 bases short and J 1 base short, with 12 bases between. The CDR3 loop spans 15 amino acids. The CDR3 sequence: CASSFPLGKNTEAFF. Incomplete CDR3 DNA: TGTGCCAGCAGCTTCCCCTTGGGCAAGAACACTGAA.

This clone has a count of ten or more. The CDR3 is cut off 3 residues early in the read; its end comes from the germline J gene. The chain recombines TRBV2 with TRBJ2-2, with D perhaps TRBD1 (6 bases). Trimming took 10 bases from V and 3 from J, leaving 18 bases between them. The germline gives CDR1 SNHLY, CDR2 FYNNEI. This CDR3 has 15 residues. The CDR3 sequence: CAISQGQVYTGELFF. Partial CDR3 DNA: TGTGCCATCTCCCAGGGACAAGTATACACCGGGGAG.

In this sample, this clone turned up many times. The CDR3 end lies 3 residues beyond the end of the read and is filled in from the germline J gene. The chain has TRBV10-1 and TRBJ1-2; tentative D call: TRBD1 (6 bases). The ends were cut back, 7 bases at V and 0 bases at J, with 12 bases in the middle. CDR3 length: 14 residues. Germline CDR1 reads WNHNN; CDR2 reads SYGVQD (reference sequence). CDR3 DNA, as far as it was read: TGCGCCAGCAACTACAGGGACACTAACTATGGC. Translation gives CASNYRDTNYG. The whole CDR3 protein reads CASNYRDTNYGYTF.

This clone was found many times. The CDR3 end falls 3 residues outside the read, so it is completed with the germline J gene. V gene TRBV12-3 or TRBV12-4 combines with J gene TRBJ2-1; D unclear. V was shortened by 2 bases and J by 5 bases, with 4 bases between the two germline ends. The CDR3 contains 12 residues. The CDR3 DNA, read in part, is TGTGCCAGCAGTTTATCGGACAATGAG. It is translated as CASSLSDNE. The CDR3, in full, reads CASSLSDNEQFF.

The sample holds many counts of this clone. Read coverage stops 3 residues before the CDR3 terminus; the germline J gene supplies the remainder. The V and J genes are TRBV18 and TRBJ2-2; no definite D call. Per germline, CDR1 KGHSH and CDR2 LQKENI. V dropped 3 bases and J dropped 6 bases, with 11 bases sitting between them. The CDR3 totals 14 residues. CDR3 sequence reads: CASSPVGPSGELFF. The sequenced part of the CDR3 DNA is TGTGCCAGCTCACCCGTTGGGCCCTCCGGGGAG. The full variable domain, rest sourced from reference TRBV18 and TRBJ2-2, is NAGVMQNPRHLVRRRGQEARLRCSPMKGHSHVYWYRQLPEEGLKFMVYLQKENIIDESGMPKERFSAEFPKEGPSILRIQQVVRGDSAAYFCASSPVGPSGELFFGEGSRLTVL.

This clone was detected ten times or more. The CDR3 loop is CSARAASWTGKDEQYF. The sequenced part of the CDR3 DNA is TGCAGTGCTAGGGCGGCTTCCTGGACAGGCAAGGACGAG. V usage is TRBV20-1 and J usage is TRBJ2-7; 7 bases match TRBD1. The CDR3 is cut off 3 residues early in the read; its end comes from the germline J gene. The ends lost 3 bases at V and 5 bases at J; junction bases unmatched: 16. The V gene's germline CDR1 is DFQATT and CDR2 SNEGSKA (reference sequence). This CDR3 is 16 amino acids long.

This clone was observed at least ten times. The CDR3 sequence: CASSESSSAQETQYF. The covered CDR3 bases are TGCGCCAGCAGTGAGTCGAGTAGCGCTCAAGAGACC. The chain joins TRBV10-1 to TRBJ2-5; perhaps TRBD2 as D (5 bases). Read sequence stops 3 residues before the CDR3 end, and the germline J gene provides the missing end. CDR1 is WNHNN, CDR2 SYGVQD, per germline (reference sequence). Deletions cut 0 bases from V and 2 bases from J, with 10 bases between. The CDR3 consists of 15 residues.

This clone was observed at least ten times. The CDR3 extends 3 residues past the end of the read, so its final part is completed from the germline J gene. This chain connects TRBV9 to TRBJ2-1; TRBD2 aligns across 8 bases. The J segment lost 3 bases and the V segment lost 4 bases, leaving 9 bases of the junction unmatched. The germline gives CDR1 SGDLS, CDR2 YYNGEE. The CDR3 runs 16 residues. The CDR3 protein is CASSLVEAGVYNEQFF. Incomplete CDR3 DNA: TGTGCCAGCAGCCTCGTTGAAGCGGGGGTCTACAATGAG.

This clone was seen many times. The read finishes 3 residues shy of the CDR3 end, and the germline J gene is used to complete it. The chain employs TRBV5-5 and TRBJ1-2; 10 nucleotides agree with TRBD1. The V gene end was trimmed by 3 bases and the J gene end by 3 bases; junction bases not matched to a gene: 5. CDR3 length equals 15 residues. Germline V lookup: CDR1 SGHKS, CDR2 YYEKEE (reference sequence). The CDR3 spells CASSYRDRGDYGYTF. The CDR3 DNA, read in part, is TGTGCCAGCAGCTACCGGGACAGGGGTGACTATGGC.

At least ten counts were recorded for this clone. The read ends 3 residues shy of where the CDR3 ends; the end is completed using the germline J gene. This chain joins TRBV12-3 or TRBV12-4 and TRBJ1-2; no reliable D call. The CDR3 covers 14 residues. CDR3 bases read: TGTGCCAGCGGGTCGGCAGGTGTTGCCGGAGGC. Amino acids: CASGSAGVAGG. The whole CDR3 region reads CASGSAGVAGGYTF.

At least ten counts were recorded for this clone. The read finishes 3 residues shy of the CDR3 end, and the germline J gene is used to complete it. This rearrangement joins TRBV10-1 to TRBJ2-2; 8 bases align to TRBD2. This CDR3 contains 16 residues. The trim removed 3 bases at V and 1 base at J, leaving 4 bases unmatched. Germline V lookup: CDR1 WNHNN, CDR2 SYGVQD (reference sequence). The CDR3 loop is CASSETSGQNTGELFF. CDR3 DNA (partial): TGCGCCAGCAGTGAAACTAGCGGTCAGAACACCGGGGAG.

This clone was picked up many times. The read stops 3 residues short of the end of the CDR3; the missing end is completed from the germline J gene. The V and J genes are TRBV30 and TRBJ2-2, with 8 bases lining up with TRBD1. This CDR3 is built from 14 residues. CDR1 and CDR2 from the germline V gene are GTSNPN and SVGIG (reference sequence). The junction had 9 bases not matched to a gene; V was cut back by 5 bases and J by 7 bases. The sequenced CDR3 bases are TGTGCCTGGTCCCCGGGACAGGAGTTCGGGGAG. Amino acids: CAWSPGQEFGE. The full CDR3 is CAWSPGQEFGELFF.

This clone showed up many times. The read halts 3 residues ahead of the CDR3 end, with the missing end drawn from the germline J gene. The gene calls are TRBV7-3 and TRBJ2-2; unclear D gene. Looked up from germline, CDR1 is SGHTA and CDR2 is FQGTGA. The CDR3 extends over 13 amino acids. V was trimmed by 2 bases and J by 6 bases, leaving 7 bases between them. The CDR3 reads CASSLAVAGELFF. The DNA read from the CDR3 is TGTGCCAGCAGCTTAGCAGTGGCCGGGGAG.